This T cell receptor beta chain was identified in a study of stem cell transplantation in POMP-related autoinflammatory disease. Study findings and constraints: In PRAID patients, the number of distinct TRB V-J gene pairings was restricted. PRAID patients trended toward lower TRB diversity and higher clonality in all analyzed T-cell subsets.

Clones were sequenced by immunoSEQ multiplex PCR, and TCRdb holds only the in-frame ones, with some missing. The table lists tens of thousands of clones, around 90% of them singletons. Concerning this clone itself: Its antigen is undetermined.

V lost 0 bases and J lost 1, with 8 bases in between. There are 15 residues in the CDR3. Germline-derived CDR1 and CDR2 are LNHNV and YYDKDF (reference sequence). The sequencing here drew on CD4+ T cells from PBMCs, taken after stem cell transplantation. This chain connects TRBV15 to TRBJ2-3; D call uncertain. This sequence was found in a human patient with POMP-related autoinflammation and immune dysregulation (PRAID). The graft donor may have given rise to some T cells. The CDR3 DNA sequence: TGTGCCACCAGCAGAGAAGCGAGGCGCACAGATACGCAGTATTTT. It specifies CATSREARRTDTQYF.